This TCR beta chain was sequenced for a study of beta chain features in type 1 diabetes. The sequenced template was cDNA made from the entire isolated RNA. This table comes from immunoSEQ multiplex PCR, and its TCRdb copy is limited to in-frame clones, with some not included. The repertoire holds about 240,000 clones, with 25% to 35% as singletons. The CDR3 is 15 residues long. The V segment lost 5 bases and the J segment 7 bases; nucleotides outside the gene matches: 12. The germline V gene encodes CDR1 GTSNPN and CDR2 SVGIG (reference sequence). The table lists this clone with a few counts. This TCR was sampled from a man aged 30-40 years in good health. This rearrangement joins TRBV30 to TRBJ2-7; TRBD1 matches at 12 bases. The specimen was central memory CD4+ T cells from blood. The CDR3 DNA reads as TGTGCCTGGGTTCCCCGGGACAGGGGGCTTCGGGAGCAGTACTTC. This encodes CAWVPRDRGLREQYF. Supplemented by reference TRBV30 and TRBJ2-7, the full variable domain reads SQTIHQWPATLVQPVGSPLSLECTVEGTSNPNLYWYRQAAGRGLQLLFYSVGIGQISSEVPQNLSASRPQDRQFILSSKKLLLSDSGFYLCAWVPRDRGLREQYFGPGTRLTVT.